There are a few counts of the clone carrying this T cell receptor (beta chain). The antigen is unknown. The data are from a study of cytomegalovirus exposure and HLA in healthy donors. Study-level background: Inside one of the first data releases sat 80 million to 95 million unique TCRs taken from HLA-typed donors. General observations from the study: Many donors carried some public TCRs, although rarity characterized most TCR sequences.

With 60 Vbeta and 13 Jbeta primers, the PCR was carried out. The data were produced by immunoSEQ multiplex PCR, yet TCRdb's version contains in-frame clones alone and is incomplete. The table lists under 200,000 clones, roughly 13% of them singletons, with 7.8% in the top ten. The receptor was derived from a man aged 50-59 years in good health and CMV-seropositive. Sequencing was done on a sample of PBMCs.

CDR3: CASSQPGLPVNEQFF. CDR3 in DNA: TGTGCCAGCAGCCAACCGGGACTCCCAGTCAATGAGCAGTTCTTC. The chain couples TRBV7-9 to TRBJ2-1; weak D call: TRBD2 (6 bases). Germline lookup yields CDR1 SEHNR and CDR2 FQNEAQ (reference sequence). V lost 5 bases, J lost 6 bases, and 17 bases lay in between. The CDR3 is 15 amino acids.